This entry lists 27 T cell receptor beta chains sequenced from one sample in a study of vaccination effects on CD4 cells after COVID-19. Following 10 days of culture, CD4+ T cells were isolated. Vaccination of participants consisted of two doses of either the BNT162b2 or mRNA-1273 vaccine. For these TCRs, the target antigens are not known. TCRdb's copy holds only in-frame clones and misses some; the assay was immunoSEQ multiplex PCR. Of about 73,000 clones listed, roughly 75% were seen once; the top ten hold about 2%. The material was CD4+ T cells from PBMCs cultured without peptide, obtained after COVID-19 vaccination. These receptor sequences come from a human donor who received a COVID-19 vaccine.

The chain joins TRBV6-1 to TRBJ1-1; D remains unclear. CDR3 length equals 13 residues. Trimming pared 1 base from V and 2 bases from J, leaving 5 bases between. Germline assignment: CDR1 MNHNS and CDR2 SASEGT. The CDR3 bases are TGTGCCAGCAGTGAAGGAGCTAACACTGAAGCTTTCTTT. Translating gives CASSEGANTEAFF.

This clone was seen more than once but under ten times. The chain joins TRBV2 to TRBJ1-4, with D maybe TRBD1 (5 bases). Trimming stripped 7 bases from V and 8 bases from J, with 17 bases between. The germline gives CDR1 SNHLY, CDR2 FYNNEI. The CDR3 consists of 14 residues. For the CDR3, the DNA is TGTGCCAGCAATCGCGGGCAGGGCTGGGAAAAACTGTTTTTT. Translation gives CASNRGQGWEKLFF.

The chain employs TRBV24-1 and TRBJ1-2; the D is unclear. V dropped 4 bases and J dropped 8 bases, with 19 bases sitting between them. The CDR3 contains 15 residues. Germline CDR1 reads KGHDR; CDR2 reads SFDVKD. The CDR3, as DNA: TGTGCCACCAGTGAAAGTGGGTCTGGGCATGGGGGCTACACCTTC. Its translation: CATSESGSGHGGYTF.

This rearrangement joins TRBV24-1 to TRBJ1-2, with 7 bases fitting TRBD1. V lost 9 bases, J lost 0 bases, and 12 bases stayed unmatched. Germline loops: CDR1 KGHDR, CDR2 SFDVKD. The CDR3 length is 16 residues. The CDR3 protein is CATAEAGGTSNYGYTF. In nucleotides, the CDR3 is TGTGCCACCGCGGAGGCAGGGGGAACATCTAACTATGGCTACACCTTC.

This clone was observed once. The rearrangement joins TRBV11-2 to TRBJ2-7; D call uncertain. This CDR3 contains 15 residues. Germline V gene data show CDR1 as SGHAT and CDR2 as FQNNGV. V lost 1 base, J lost 2 bases, and 12 bases lay in between. The CDR3 reads CASSLAPGPPYEQYV. The CDR3 bases are TGTGCCAGCAGCTTAGCTCCAGGCCCCCCCTACGAGCAGTACGTC.

J is TRBJ2-2 and V is TRBV7-2; 7 nucleotides line up with TRBD2. The CDR3 is 17 residues long. Per the germline V gene, CDR1 is SGHTA and CDR2 is FQGNSA. With 3 bases clipped from V and 5 bases from J, the junction kept 12 bases outside the gene matches. CDR3 protein: CASSLRGGTMGTGELFF. CDR3 nucleotides: TGTGCCAGCAGCTTGCGGGGTGGGACTATGGGGACCGGGGAGCTGTTTTTT. Combining the CDR3 with reference TRBV7-2 and TRBJ2-2 gives the whole variable domain GAGVSQSPSNKVTEKGKDVELRCDPISGHTALYWYRQSLGQGLEFLIYFQGNSAPDKSGLPSDRFSAERTGGSVSTLTIQRTQQEDSAVYLCASSLRGGTMGTGELFFGEGSRLTVL.

V gene TRBV24-1 combines with J gene TRBJ2-3; 9 nucleotides line up with TRBD2. Germline CDR1 reads KGHDR; CDR2 reads SFDVKD. Trimming removed 3 bases from V and 7 bases from J; junction bases left unmatched: 10. The CDR3 loop spans 16 amino acids. CDR3 DNA: TGTGCCACCAGTGATCGGCTAGCGGGGAACGGGTATACGCAGTATTTT. Its protein product is CATSDRLAGNGYTQYF.

The V gene is TRBV6-5, the J gene TRBJ2-5; D call uncertain. The V and J ends lost 10 bases and 8 bases respectively, with 11 bases between them. Germline V CDR1 and CDR2: MNHEY, SVGAGI. The CDR3 is 10 amino acids. CDR3 bases: TGTGCCACCCCTAGTCGTACCCAGTACTTC. It translates to CATPSRTQYF.

The chain employs TRBV5-8 and TRBJ1-1, with 9 positions matching TRBD1. V shed 7 bases and J 4 bases; nucleotides not matched to a gene: 20. Per the germline V gene, CDR1 is SGHTS and CDR2 is YDEGEE. The CDR3 has 18 residues. The DNA of the CDR3 is TGTGCCAGCCCTCTTGGGCTGGTTCCGGGACAGGGTCGCACTGAAGCTTTCTTT. Its protein is CASPLGLVPGQGRTEAFF.

This clone was picked up a small number of times. The chain carries TRBV3-1 (or the pseudogene TRBV3-2) and TRBJ2-1; D uncertain. CDR1 is LGHDT, CDR2 YNNKEL, per germline (reference sequence). The V end was cut by 1 base, the J end by 4 bases, with 11 bases between. The CDR3 has 15 residues. The CDR3 coding sequence is TGTGCCAGCAGCCAAGGCTCCGTGGATTACAATGAGCAGTTCTTC. Protein product: CASSQGSVDYNEQFF.

The chain has TRBV3-1 (or the pseudogene TRBV3-2) and TRBJ1-2; 8 nucleotides match TRBD1. V dropped 3 bases and J dropped 6; count of bases not matched to a gene: 3. Per the germline V gene, CDR1 is LGHDT and CDR2 is YNNKEL (reference sequence). The CDR3 runs to 13 residues. The chain's CDR3 is CASSHGQGDGYTF. CDR3 bases: TGTGCCAGCAGCCACGGACAGGGAGATGGCTACACCTTC.

This chain connects TRBV6-5 to TRBJ1-2; possible D gene TRBD1, 6 bases. V was cut by 5 bases and J by 6 bases, with 10 bases left in between. The CDR3 has 12 amino acids. The germline gives CDR1 MNHEY, CDR2 SVGAGI. This CDR3 is CASSKQGDGYTF. The CDR3 DNA reads as TGTGCCAGCAGTAAACAGGGAGATGGCTACACCTTC.

V gene TRBV30 combines with J gene TRBJ2-3; D ambiguous. Germline V CDR1 and CDR2: GTSNPN, SVGIG (reference sequence). This CDR3 comprises 15 residues. Trimming left V 3 bases short and J 0 bases short, with 13 bases between. The CDR3 DNA is TGTGCCTGGAGCCATGACTTGACCAGCACAGATACGCAGTATTTT. Translating gives CAWSHDLTSTDTQYF.

V and J are TRBV10-2 and TRBJ1-2, with unresolved D. V lost 5 bases, J lost 0 bases, and 13 bases lay in between. Germline CDR1 and CDR2: WSHSY and SAAADI. The CDR3 is 15 residues long. CDR3 DNA: TGCGCCAGCAGTCCGCGTGGTGGGCCTAACTATGGCTACACCTTC. Amino acid sequence: CASSPRGGPNYGYTF.

V gene TRBV9 combines with J gene TRBJ1-3; D is undetermined. Germline assignment: CDR1 SGDLS and CDR2 YYNGEE. CDR3 length equals 13 residues. Trimming stripped 0 bases from V and 7 bases from J, with 8 bases between. CDR3 residues: CASSVGARNTIYF. The CDR3 nucleotides are TGTGCCAGCAGCGTAGGGGCAAGGAACACCATATATTTT.

The rearrangement joins TRBV6-6 to TRBJ2-2; no reliable D call. The V gene lost 1 base and the J gene lost 4 bases, with 13 bases spanning the gap. CDR1 is MNHNY, CDR2 SVGAGI, per germline (reference sequence). The CDR3 has 16 residues. CDR3 in amino acids: CASSYWYEPTTGELFF. CDR3 DNA sequence: TGTGCCAGCAGTTACTGGTACGAGCCGACCACCGGGGAGCTGTTTTTT.

This clone was detected once. V and J are TRBV19 and TRBJ2-5, with no clear D. CDR1 LNHDA and CDR2 SQIVND come from the germline V gene (reference sequence). V lost 6 bases and J 5 bases, leaving 13 bases between the germline ends. There are 13 residues in the CDR3. DNA for the CDR3: TGTGCCAGTAGGTACAGCGAGTCGGAGACCCAGTACTTC. This encodes CASRYSESETQYF.

The chain is built from TRBV18 and TRBJ1-1, with TRBD1 as a possible D gene (6 bases). Trimming pared 2 bases from V and 1 base from J, leaving 11 bases between. From germline, CDR1 is KGHSH and CDR2 LQKENI. The CDR3 runs 15 residues. The CDR3 spells CASSPTGYPNTEAFF. The CDR3 DNA reads as TGTGCCAGCTCACCAACAGGGTACCCGAACACTGAAGCTTTCTTT.

The chain carries TRBV19 and TRBJ1-1; TRBD1 agrees at 7 bases. This CDR3 spans 14 amino acids. With V trimmed by 7 bases and J by 5 bases, 10 bases remained unmatched. Germline lookup yields CDR1 LNHDA and CDR2 SQIVND (reference sequence). CDR3 in amino acids: CASTIEGARTEAFF. The CDR3, as DNA: TGTGCCAGTACTATCGAGGGGGCCCGAACTGAAGCTTTCTTT. Filled out from reference TRBV19 and TRBJ1-1, the complete variable domain reads DGGITQSPKYLFRKEGQNVTLSCEQNLNHDAMYWYRQDPGQGLRLIYYSQIVNDFQKGDIAEGYSVSREKKESFPLTVTSAQKNPTAFYLCASTIEGARTEAFFGQGTRLTVV.

This clone has more than one count but fewer than ten. This rearrangement joins TRBV7-2 to TRBJ2-2; 8 positions agree with TRBD1. CDR1 is SGHTA, CDR2 FQGNSA, per germline. V lost 5 bases to trimming and J lost 5 bases; unmatched junction nucleotides: 10. The CDR3 has 16 residues. DNA of the CDR3: TGTGCCAGCAGCCCCCCCAGGACAGGGTGGACCGGGGAGCTGTTTTTT. Translating it yields CASSPPRTGWTGELFF.

The chain has TRBV20-1 and TRBJ1-3; D gene ambiguous. Trimming pared 3 bases from V and 1 base from J, leaving 10 bases between. From germline, CDR1 is DFQATT and CDR2 SNEGSKA (reference sequence). The length of the CDR3 is 14 residues. CDR3 in amino acids: CSASLGRSGNTIYF. The CDR3 bases are TGCAGTGCTAGTTTGGGCAGATCTGGAAACACCATATATTTT.

This chain links TRBV6-1 with TRBJ1-5, with D possibly matching TRBD1 (5 bases). The germline V and J ends were trimmed by 3 bases and 8 bases, with 14 bases remaining between them. There are 14 residues in the CDR3. Germline V lookup: CDR1 MNHNS, CDR2 SASEGT. The CDR3 loop is CASSDIRGEKPQHF. Written as DNA, the CDR3 is TGTGCCAGCAGTGATATACGGGGGGAAAAGCCCCAGCATTTT.

Comments on this clone: This CDR3 is also generated by other DNA sequences in the sample. The rearrangement links TRBV3-1 (or the pseudogene TRBV3-2) to TRBJ1-1; D may be TRBD1 (5 bases). Germline CDR1 is LGHDT and CDR2 is YNNKEL (reference sequence). CDR3 size: 12 residues. Trimming pared 3 bases from V and 4 bases from J, leaving 6 bases between. The CDR3 bases are TGTGCCAGCAGCCACGGGGGCACTGAAGCTTTCTTT. Amino acid sequence: CASSHGGTEAFF.

The V gene is TRBV19, the J gene TRBJ1-2, with D tentatively TRBD1 (6 bases). Trimming stripped 7 bases from V and 4 bases from J, with 22 bases between. The CDR3 has 16 residues. Germline CDR1 is LNHDA and CDR2 is SQIVND (reference sequence). CDR3 in amino acids: CASTDKGGPVGYGYTF. The CDR3 nucleotides read TGTGCCAGTACCGATAAGGGGGGGCCGGTCGGCTATGGCTACACCTTC.

The chain uses TRBV6-5 and TRBJ1-2, with TRBD1 identical over 8 bases. This CDR3 region has 15 residues. The V gene's germline CDR1 is MNHEY and CDR2 SVGAGI. V lost 5 bases and J lost 5; bases outside the gene matches: 10. CDR3 amino acids: CASSTARDRNYGYTF. Written as DNA, the CDR3 is TGTGCCAGCAGTACTGCAAGGGACAGGAATTATGGCTACACCTTC.

This sequence joins TRBV27 and TRBJ1-5; 7 positions agree with TRBD1. In germline, CDR1 is MNHEY, CDR2 SMNVEV (reference sequence). The length of the CDR3 is 14 residues. V lost 5 bases, J lost 5 bases, and 6 bases stayed unmatched. The CDR3 here is CASSEGRGDQPQHF. DNA of the CDR3: TGTGCCAGCAGTGAGGGCAGGGGGGATCAGCCCCAGCATTTT.

The chain joins TRBV10-3 to TRBJ1-5, with unresolved D. V dropped 0 bases and J dropped 4 bases, with 4 bases sitting between them. CDR1 and CDR2 from the germline V gene are ENHRY and SYGVKD. This CDR3 contains 13 residues. Here the CDR3 DNA reads TGTGCCATCAGTGAGTCTTCGAATCAGCCCCAGCATTTT. This sequence encodes CAISESSNQPQHF.